Described below is a single TCR beta chain sequence and its context. Its antigen is undetermined. The CDR3 goes on 3 residues after the read ends, and that part is filled in from the germline J gene. These data originate in a study of T cells in women clearing cervical HPV infection. Study-wide context: Cases: HPV16-related CIN3 or worse on histology, 2 invasive cancers.

Overall study results and limits: CIN3+ cases had significantly higher TCR richness than controls; evenness did not differ.

Prevalent HPV16 infections were excluded; only incident single HPV16 infections included. Cervical HPV DNA detected by MY09/MY11 PCR, typed by dot-blot. CDR1 is LNHDA, CDR2 SQIVND, per germline (reference sequence). This CDR3 is 15 amino acids long. Sequencing used immunoSEQ multiplex PCR; TCRdb keeps in-frame clones, though not all of them. Here the sample table reports tens of thousands of clones. The sequenced material came from blood buffy coat. This TCR came from a woman aged 18-69 years with a cervical HPV16 infection that either progressed to CIN3+ or cleared (not recorded which). The chain recombines TRBV19 with TRBJ1-1, with 8 nucleotides matching TRBD1. The CDR3 is CASSISGGRGETAFF. The part of the CDR3 DNA that was read is TGTGCCAGTAGTATATCAGGGGGCCGAGGGGAGACA. Drawing the rest from reference TRBV19 and TRBJ1-1, the complete variable domain is DGGITQSPKYLFRKEGQNVTLSCEQNLNHDAMYWYRQDPGQGLRLIYYSQIVNDFQKGDIAEGYSVSREKKESFPLTVTSAQKNPTAFYLCASSISGGRGETAFFGQGTRLTVV.